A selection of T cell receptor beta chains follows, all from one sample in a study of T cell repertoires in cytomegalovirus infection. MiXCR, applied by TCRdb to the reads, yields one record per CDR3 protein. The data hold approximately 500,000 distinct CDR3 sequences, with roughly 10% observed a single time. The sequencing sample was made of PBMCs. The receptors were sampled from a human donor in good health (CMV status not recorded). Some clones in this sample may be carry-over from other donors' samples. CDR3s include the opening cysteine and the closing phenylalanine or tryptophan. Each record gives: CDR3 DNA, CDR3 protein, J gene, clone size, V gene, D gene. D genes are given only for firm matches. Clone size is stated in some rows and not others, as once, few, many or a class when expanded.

TGTGCCAGCAGTTCTTACCGGGACGGACTCAACTTC CASSSYRDGLNF TRBJ1-2 few TRBV12-3/TRBV12-4 NA
TGCGCCAGCAGCTTGTACAACAATGAGCAGTTCTTC CASSLYNNEQFF TRBJ2-1 NA TRBV5-1 NA
TGTGCCAGCAGTTCCTCGGCAGGGGCGAGAAACACCATATATTTT CASSSSAGARNTIYF TRBJ1-3 many TRBV7-2 NA
TGTGCCAGCAGCTTCGGGATGGGGACTGAAGCTTTCTTT CASSFGMGTEAFF TRBJ1-1 many TRBV7-8 NA
TGTGCCAGCAGCTCTACCGAAAACATTCAGTACTTC CASSSTENIQYF TRBJ2-4 many TRBV7-9 NA
TGTGCCAGCTCCCCCAACCCACCCTCGCACGACAGGCTTCACTATGGCTACACCTTC CASSPNPPSHDRLHYGYTF TRBJ1-2 few TRBV18 NA
TGTGCCAGCACCTGGACAGTTTCTAACTATGGCTACACCTTC CASTWTVSNYGYTF TRBJ1-2 few TRBV5-5 NA
TGTGCCAGCAGCTTAGGGTCTGACAGCACAGATACGCAGTATTTT CASSLGSDSTDTQYF TRBJ2-3 many TRBV7-9 NA
TGTGCCAGCAGCCTTTTAGCGGGAGGAGTACACGAGCAGTACTTC CASSLLAGGVHEQYF TRBJ2-7 NA TRBV3-1 TRBD2
TGTGCCAGCAGCCCGAGACGGGTCTCTGGGGCCAACGTCCTGACTTTC CASSPRRVSGANVLTF TRBJ2-6 many TRBV7-6 NA
TGCAGCGTTACAGGGACAGAAAGATACACCGGGGAGCTGTTTTTT CSVTGTERYTGELFF TRBJ2-2 NA TRBV29-1 TRBD1
TGTGCCAGTACCTCTAGGAGGGCGGGGAACGCTCAGCCCCAGCATTTT CASTSRRAGNAQPQHF TRBJ1-5 few TRBV19 NA
TGTGCCAGCAGCTTTATAGCGGGGTGGGGTTGGCGGGAGACCCAGTACTTC CASSFIAGWGWRETQYF TRBJ2-5 many TRBV7-2 TRBD2
TGTGCCAGCAGCTGGGACAGGGTGCTAAATCAGCCCCAGCATTTT CASSWDRVLNQPQHF TRBJ1-5 NA TRBV7-8 TRBD1
TGTGCCAGCTCACCAGCGGGACAGATGAACACTGAAGCTTTCTTT CASSPAGQMNTEAFF TRBJ1-1 NA TRBV18 TRBD1
TGTGCCAGCTCCCGGGGACAGGGCGAATCTGGAAACACCATATATTTT CASSRGQGESGNTIYF TRBJ1-3 many TRBV18 TRBD1
TGTGCCAGCAGTCCCAGCCTAGCGGGAGTTGCCGAGCAGTACTTC CASSPSLAGVAEQYF TRBJ2-7 many TRBV6-1 TRBD2
TGTGCCAGTAGTATGGCGGTAATGGGAGGCACAGATACGCAGTATTTT CASSMAVMGGTDTQYF TRBJ2-3 NA TRBV19 NA
TGTGCCAGTAGTCGCGGACAGGGGATTAATGAAAAACTGTTTTTT CASSRGQGINEKLFF TRBJ1-4 few TRBV19 TRBD1
TGCAGCGTTGGAGGGATATACGAGCAGTACTTC CSVGGIYEQYF TRBJ2-7 NA TRBV29-1 NA
TGTGCCAGCAGCTCTATTAGGGGGTCCTACAATGAGCAGTTCTTC CASSSIRGSYNEQFF TRBJ2-1 many TRBV7-8 NA
TGCAGCGTTGAAGTTGGGCGGTACCAAGAGACCCAGTACTTC CSVEVGRYQETQYF TRBJ2-5 once TRBV29-1 NA
TGCAGTGCCTTACCGTTACAGGGGCAAAACTATGGCTACACCTTC CSALPLQGQNYGYTF TRBJ1-2 NA TRBV20-1 TRBD1
TGTGCCAGCAGTTTAATTAACAGGGGGCAAGATACGCAGTATTTT CASSLINRGQDTQYF TRBJ2-3 many TRBV12-3/TRBV12-4 TRBD1
TGTGCCAGCAGCTTGGTTAAGGAGGCTGAAGCTTTCTTT CASSLVKEAEAFF TRBJ1-1 NA TRBV5-4 NA
TGTGCCAGCAGCGCCTTCCAGGGGAACTATGGCTACACCTTC CASSAFQGNYGYTF TRBJ1-2 many TRBV7-2 NA
TGTGCCAGCAGCCTCTACACTAGCGGGAGGTCCCAAGAGACCCAGTACTTC CASSLYTSGRSQETQYF TRBJ2-5 many TRBV7-9 TRBD2
TGTGCCAGTAGAAGACAGGGGAGCCCAGATACGCAGTATTTT CASRRQGSPDTQYF TRBJ2-3 many TRBV19 TRBD1
TGTGCCAGCAGCCAAGATCTGAGCTCCTACAATGAGCAGTTCTTC CASSQDLSSYNEQFF TRBJ2-1 few TRBV4-2 NA
TGCAGTGCCCCAGAGTGGGGGGTGGTTAATTCACCCCTCCACTTT CSAPEWGVVNSPLHF TRBJ1-6 NA TRBV20-1 NA
TGCAGTGCCCAGGGTCCAGCGGGGTGGTGGGATACGCAGTATTTT CSAQGPAGWWDTQYF TRBJ2-3 many TRBV20-1 TRBD2
TGTGCCAGCAGCGTCGGGGGGGGACAGAGCCTCGGCAATGAGCAGTTCTTC CASSVGGGQSLGNEQFF TRBJ2-1 NA TRBV9 NA
TGTGCCAGCAGTGGACTGGACATGGAGACCCAGTACTTC CASSGLDMETQYF TRBJ2-5 many TRBV12-3/TRBV12-4 NA
TGTGCCAGCAGCGATAAGACGTGGACCTATGGCTACACCTTC CASSDKTWTYGYTF TRBJ1-2 many TRBV11-2 NA
TGTGCCAGCAGCTTATGGACCGGGGAAAAGAGCTCTGGAAACACCATATATTTT CASSLWTGEKSSGNTIYF TRBJ1-3 many TRBV11-2 NA
TGTGCCAGCAGCTTGGGCTTCGCAGAGGCCGGGGAGCTGTTTTTT CASSLGFAEAGELFF TRBJ2-2 many TRBV11-2 NA
TGTGCCAGCAGTCGGCTGGCAGGTCCTGAAAAACTGTTTTTT CASSRLAGPEKLFF TRBJ1-4 many TRBV7-8 NA
TGTGCCATCAGTGGGGGGGGACAGGCCGATGAGCAGTTCTTC CAISGGGQADEQFF TRBJ2-1 NA TRBV10-3 NA
TGTGCCAGCAGAGACAGTTACGAGCAGTACTTC CASRDSYEQYF TRBJ2-7 many TRBV2 NA
TGTGCCAGCAGCTTCAACGATGAGCAGTTCTTC CASSFNDEQFF TRBJ2-1 many TRBV14 NA
TGTGCCAGCAGTTTCTCCCCAGATAGCAATCAGCCCCAGCATTTT CASSFSPDSNQPQHF TRBJ1-5 many TRBV12-3/TRBV12-4 NA
TGTGCCAGCTCCCCCGCGGGGGGCTATCAGCCCCAGCATTTT CASSPAGGYQPQHF TRBJ1-5 many TRBV11-2 NA
TGTGCCTGGAGTGTCACACTGGGGAGCAATCAGCCCCAGCATTTT CAWSVTLGSNQPQHF TRBJ1-5 NA TRBV30 NA
TGTGCCAGCAGCCCCTCCGGCGGAGGGGCTGGAAACACCATATATTTT CASSPSGGGAGNTIYF TRBJ1-3 many TRBV7-9 NA
TGTGCCATCAGTGACGGGGGGGCCCCTGAAGCTTTCTTT CAISDGGAPEAFF TRBJ1-1 many TRBV10-3 NA
TGCAGCGCTAGGACTAGCGGCACCGGGGAGCTGTTTTTT CSARTSGTGELFF TRBJ2-2 many TRBV29-1 TRBD2
TGTGCCAGTAGTATAGCAGCGGGGGACGAGCAGTACTTC CASSIAAGDEQYF TRBJ2-7 many TRBV19 TRBD2
TGTGCCATCAGTGAGAGGGACACCCCTAACAATGAGCAGTTCTTC CAISERDTPNNEQFF TRBJ2-1 NA TRBV10-3 NA
TGTGCCAGCAGTCTGACAGGGGTTGGTTACAATGAGCAGTTCTTC CASSLTGVGYNEQFF TRBJ2-1 many TRBV2 TRBD1
TGTGCCAGCACCGCTGGAGAGATCCAGTACTTC CASTAGEIQYF TRBJ2-5 once TRBV12-3/TRBV12-4 NA
TGCAGCGTGGGAGAAGGAGAACTGTTTTTT CSVGEGELFF TRBJ1-4 NA TRBV29-1 NA
TGTGCCAGCAGTTCCCGGGGGGTCCCTAGCACAGATACGCAGTATTTT CASSSRGVPSTDTQYF TRBJ2-3 many TRBV6-5 TRBD2
TGTGCCAGCAGTCGCCCGGGGTTAGGGGCCAACGTCCTGACTTTC CASSRPGLGANVLTF TRBJ2-6 many TRBV12-3/TRBV12-4 NA
TGCAGTGCGGACCCGGGAGGACAAGAGACCCAGTACTTC CSADPGGQETQYF TRBJ2-5 few TRBV20-1 TRBD2